Given below is one TCR beta chain in context. No antigen is known for it. In germline, CDR1 is MNHEY, CDR2 SVGAGI. The germline V and J ends were trimmed by 7 bases and 12 bases, with 22 bases remaining between them. The CDR3 has 13 residues. This sample is drawn from a study of T cell responses to AZD1222 COVID-19 vaccine. The data were produced by immunoSEQ multiplex PCR, yet TCRdb's version contains in-frame clones alone and is incomplete. The repertoire consists of 110,000 or so clones, with approximately 89% occurring once and the leading ten covering about 3%. The study, taken as a whole, reports: Among AZD1222 vaccinees, only six or seven were seropositive at baseline. White British people made up most donors, females outnumbered males, and clonal diversity was possibly underestimated. Repertoire sampling occurred only after the peak T cell response. Spike-wide coverage was observed for vaccine-associated CD4 TCRs, with dominant responses at 160-218 and 743-854.

The sequenced sample was peripheral blood, obtained on day 0 of MenACWY control vaccination. This TCR came from an adult in good health. This chain uses TRBV6-5 with TRBJ2-7; D is uncertain. Written as DNA, the CDR3 is TGTGCCAGCACCCCTCGAAACAGCCGCCGTGGGTACTTC. Encoded protein: CASTPRNSRRGYF.